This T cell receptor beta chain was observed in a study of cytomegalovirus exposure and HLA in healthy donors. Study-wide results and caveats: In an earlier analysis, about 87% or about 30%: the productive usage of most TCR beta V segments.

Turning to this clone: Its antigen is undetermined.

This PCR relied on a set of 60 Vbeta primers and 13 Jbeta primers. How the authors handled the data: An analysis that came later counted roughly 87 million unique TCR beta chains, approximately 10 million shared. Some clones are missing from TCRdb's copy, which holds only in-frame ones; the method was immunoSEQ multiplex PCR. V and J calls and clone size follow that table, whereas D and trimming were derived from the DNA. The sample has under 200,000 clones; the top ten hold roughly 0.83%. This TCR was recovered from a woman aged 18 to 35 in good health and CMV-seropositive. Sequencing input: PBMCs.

CDR3 amino acids: CASSYRPQGRRVYNEQFF. The CDR3 nucleotides are TGTGCCAGCAGCTACCGCCCCCAGGGCAGAAGAGTTTACAATGAGCAGTTCTTC. The rearrangement links TRBV7-6 to TRBJ2-1; a weak D match, TRBD1 (5 bases). Trimming took 4 bases from V and 4 from J, leaving 23 bases between them. Germline CDR1 reads SGHVS; CDR2 reads FNYEAQ. This CDR3 has 18 amino acids.